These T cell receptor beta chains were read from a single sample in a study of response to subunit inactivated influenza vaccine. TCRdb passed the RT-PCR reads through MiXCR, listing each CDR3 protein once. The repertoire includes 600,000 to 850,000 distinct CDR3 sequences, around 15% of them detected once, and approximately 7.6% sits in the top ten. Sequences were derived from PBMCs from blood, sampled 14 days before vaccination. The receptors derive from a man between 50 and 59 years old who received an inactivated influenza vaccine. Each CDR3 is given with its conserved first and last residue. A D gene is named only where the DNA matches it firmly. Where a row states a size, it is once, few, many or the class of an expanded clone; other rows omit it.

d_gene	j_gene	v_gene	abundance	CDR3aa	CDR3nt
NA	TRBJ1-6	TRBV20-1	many	CSARDRQSAYNSPLHF	TGCAGTGCTAGAGATCGGCAGTCGGCCTATAATTCACCCCTCCACTTT
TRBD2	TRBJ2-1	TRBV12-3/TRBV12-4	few	CASSSPGGGTQFF	TGTGCCAGCAGTTCCCCTGGGGGGGGGACCCAGTTCTTC
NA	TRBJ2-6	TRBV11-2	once	CASSSRRRRDGVSGANVLTF	TGTGCCAGCAGCTCCCGCCGGAGACGGGACGGAGTCTCTGGGGCCAACGTCCTGACTTTC
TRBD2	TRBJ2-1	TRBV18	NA	CASSPLNGRANEQFF	TGTGCCAGCTCACCACTGAACGGGAGGGCCAATGAGCAGTTCTTC
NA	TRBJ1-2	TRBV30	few	CAWSPGSYGYTF	TGTGCCTGGAGTCCGGGGAGCTATGGCTACACCTTC
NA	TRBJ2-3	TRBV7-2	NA	CASSPSRTLSTDTQYF	TGTGCCAGCAGCCCGTCGCGGACCCTTAGCACAGATACGCAGTATTTT
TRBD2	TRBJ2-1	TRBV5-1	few	CASSLPSGIGANEQFF	TGCGCCAGCAGCTTGCCTAGCGGGATAGGGGCGAATGAGCAGTTCTTC
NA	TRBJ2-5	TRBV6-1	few	CASSRLGSQETQYF	TGTGCCAGCAGCCGTCTGGGATCCCAAGAGACCCAGTACTTC
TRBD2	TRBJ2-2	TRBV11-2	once	CASSLIAGTSGSRAGELFF	TGTGCCAGCAGCTTAATTGCCGGGACTAGCGGGAGTAGGGCCGGGGAGCTGTTTTTT
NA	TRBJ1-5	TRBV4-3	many	CASSQDRRDNQPQHF	TGCGCCAGCAGCCAAGATCGGCGGGACAATCAGCCCCAGCATTTT
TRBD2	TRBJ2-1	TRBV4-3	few	CASSQGTSGGPGNEQFF	TGCGCCAGCAGCCAAGGGACTAGCGGGGGTCCGGGGAATGAGCAGTTCTTC
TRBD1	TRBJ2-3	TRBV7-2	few	CASSLRDRGPDTQYF	TGTGCCAGCAGCCTCCGGGACAGGGGTCCAGATACGCAGTATTTT
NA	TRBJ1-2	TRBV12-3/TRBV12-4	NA	CASSEPGREVYGYTF	TGTGCCAGCAGTGAGCCGGGACGGGAGGTGTATGGCTACACCTTC
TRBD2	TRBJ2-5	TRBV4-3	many	CASSRGVAGRETQYF	TGCGCCAGCAGCCGGGGAGTAGCGGGAAGAGAGACCCAGTACTTC
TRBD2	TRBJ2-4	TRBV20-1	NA	CSATSGTKNIQYF	TGCAGTGCAACTAGCGGAACCAAAAACATTCAGTACTTC
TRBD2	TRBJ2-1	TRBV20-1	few	CSAISGRHNEQFF	TGCAGTGCCATTAGCGGGAGGCACAATGAGCAGTTCTTC
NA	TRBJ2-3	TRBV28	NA	CASSLIGTGRTDTQYF	TGTGCCAGCAGTTTAATAGGCACAGGGCGCACAGATACGCAGTATTTT
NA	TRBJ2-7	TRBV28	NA	CASSPGTIHYEQYF	TGTGCCAGCAGTCCGGGGACCATCCACTACGAGCAGTACTTC
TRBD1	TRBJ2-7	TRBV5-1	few	CASSRTGQGTYEQYF	TGCGCCAGCAGCAGAACGGGACAGGGTACCTACGAGCAGTACTTC